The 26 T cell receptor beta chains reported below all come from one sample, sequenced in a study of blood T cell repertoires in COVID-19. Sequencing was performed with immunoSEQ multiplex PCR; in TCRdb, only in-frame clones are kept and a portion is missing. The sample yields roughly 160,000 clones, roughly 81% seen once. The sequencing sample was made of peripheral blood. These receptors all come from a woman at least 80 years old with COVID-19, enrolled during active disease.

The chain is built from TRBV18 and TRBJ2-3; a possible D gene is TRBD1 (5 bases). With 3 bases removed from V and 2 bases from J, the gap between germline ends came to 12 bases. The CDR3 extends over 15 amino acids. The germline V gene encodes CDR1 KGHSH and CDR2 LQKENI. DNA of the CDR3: TGTGCCAGCTCACCGACAGTCGGGTACACAGATACGCAGTATTTT. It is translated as CASSPTVGYTDTQYF.

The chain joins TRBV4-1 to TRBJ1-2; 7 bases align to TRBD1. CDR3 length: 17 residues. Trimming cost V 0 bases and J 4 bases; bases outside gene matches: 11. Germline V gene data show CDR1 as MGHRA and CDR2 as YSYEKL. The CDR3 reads CASSQDPLGTAIYGYTF. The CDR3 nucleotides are TGCGCCAGCAGCCAAGATCCCCTAGGGACAGCCATCTATGGCTACACCTTC.

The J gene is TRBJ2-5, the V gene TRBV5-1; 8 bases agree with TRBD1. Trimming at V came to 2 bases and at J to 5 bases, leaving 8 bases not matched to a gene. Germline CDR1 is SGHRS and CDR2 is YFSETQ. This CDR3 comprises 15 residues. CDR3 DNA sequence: TGCGCCAGCAGCTTCTGGGACAGGACAAGCGAGACCCAGTACTTC. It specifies CASSFWDRTSETQYF.

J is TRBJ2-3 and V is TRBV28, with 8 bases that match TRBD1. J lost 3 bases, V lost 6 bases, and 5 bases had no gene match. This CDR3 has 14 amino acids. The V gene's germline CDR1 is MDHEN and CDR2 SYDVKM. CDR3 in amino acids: CASSLDRVTDTQYF. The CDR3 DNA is TGTGCCAGCAGCCTGGACAGGGTAACAGATACGCAGTATTTT.

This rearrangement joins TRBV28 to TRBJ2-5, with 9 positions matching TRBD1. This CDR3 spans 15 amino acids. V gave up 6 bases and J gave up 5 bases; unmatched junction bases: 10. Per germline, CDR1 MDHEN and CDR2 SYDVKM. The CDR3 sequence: CASSLGQGISETQYF. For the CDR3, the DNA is TGTGCCAGCAGCCTGGGACAGGGCATCTCGGAGACCCAGTACTTC.

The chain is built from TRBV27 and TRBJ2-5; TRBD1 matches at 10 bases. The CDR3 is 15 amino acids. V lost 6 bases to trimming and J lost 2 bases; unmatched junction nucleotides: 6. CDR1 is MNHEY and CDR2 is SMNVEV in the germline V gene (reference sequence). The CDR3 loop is CASSNRGQGQETQYF. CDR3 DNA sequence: TGTGCCAGCAGCAACCGGGGACAGGGGCAAGAGACCCAGTACTTC.

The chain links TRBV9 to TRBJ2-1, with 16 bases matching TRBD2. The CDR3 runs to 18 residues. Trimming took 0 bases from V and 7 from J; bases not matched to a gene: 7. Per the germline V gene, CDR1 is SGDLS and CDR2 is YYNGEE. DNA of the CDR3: TGTGCCAGCAGCGTAGCGGGACTAGCGGGGGGGCTCTCAAATGAGCAGTTCTTC. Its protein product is CASSVAGLAGGLSNEQFF.

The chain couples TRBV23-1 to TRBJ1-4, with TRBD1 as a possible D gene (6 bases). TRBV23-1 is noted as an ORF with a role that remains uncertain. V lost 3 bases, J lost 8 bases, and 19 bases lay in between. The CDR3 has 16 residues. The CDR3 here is CASSQRVGGFGEKLFF. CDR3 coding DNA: TGCGCCAGCAGTCAGCGGGTAGGGGGTTTCGGGGAAAAACTGTTTTTT.

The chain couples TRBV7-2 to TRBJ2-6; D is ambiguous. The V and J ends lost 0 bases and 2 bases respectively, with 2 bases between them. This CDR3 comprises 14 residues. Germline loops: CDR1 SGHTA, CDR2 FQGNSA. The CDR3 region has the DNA TGTGCCAGCAGCTTAGCCGCTGGGGCCAACGTCCTGACTTTC. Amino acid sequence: CASSLAAGANVLTF.

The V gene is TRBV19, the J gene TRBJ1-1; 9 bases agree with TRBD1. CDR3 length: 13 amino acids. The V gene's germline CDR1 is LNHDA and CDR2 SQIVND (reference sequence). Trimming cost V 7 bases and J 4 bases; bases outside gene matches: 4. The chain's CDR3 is CASTRQGGTEAFF. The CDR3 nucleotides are TGTGCCAGTACAAGACAGGGGGGCACTGAAGCTTTCTTT.

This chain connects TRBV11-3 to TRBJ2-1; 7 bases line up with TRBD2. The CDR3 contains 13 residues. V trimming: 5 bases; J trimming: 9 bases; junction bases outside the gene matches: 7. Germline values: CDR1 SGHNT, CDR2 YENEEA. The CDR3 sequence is CASSIGLVGEQFF. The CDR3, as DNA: TGTGCCAGCAGCATCGGACTAGTTGGTGAGCAGTTCTTC.

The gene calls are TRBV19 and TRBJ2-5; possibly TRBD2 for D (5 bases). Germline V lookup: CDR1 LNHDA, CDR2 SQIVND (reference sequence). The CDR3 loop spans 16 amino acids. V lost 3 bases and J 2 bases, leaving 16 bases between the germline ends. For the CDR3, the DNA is TGTGCCAGTAGTATCGGTGGTATAGCGTTACAAGAGACCCAGTACTTC. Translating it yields CASSIGGIALQETQYF.

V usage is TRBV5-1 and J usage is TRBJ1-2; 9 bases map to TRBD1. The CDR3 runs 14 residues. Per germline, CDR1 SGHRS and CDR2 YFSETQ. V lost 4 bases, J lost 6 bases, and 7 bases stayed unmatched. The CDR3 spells CASSGGTGFDGYTF. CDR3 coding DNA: TGCGCCAGCAGCGGCGGGACAGGGTTCGATGGCTACACCTTC.

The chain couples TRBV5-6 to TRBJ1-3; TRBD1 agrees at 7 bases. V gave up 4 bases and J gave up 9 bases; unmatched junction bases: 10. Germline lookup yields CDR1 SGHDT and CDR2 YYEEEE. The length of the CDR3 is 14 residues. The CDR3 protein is CASSPGTAGGTIYF. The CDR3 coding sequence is TGTGCCAGCAGCCCGGGGACAGCCGGCGGCACCATATATTTT.

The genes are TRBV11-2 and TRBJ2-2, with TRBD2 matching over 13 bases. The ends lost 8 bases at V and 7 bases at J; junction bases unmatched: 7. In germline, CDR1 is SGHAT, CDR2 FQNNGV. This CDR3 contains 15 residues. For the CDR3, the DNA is TGTGCCAGCCGCCGACTAGCGGGAGGTCTCGGGGAGCTGTTTTTT. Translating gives CASRRLAGGLGELFF.

Here the CDR3 reads CASSPRTGNNSPLHF. The DNA for the CDR3 is TGTGCCAGCAGCCCCCGGACAGGGAATAATTCACCCCTCCACTTT. The V gene is TRBV5-6, the J gene TRBJ1-6, with 8 bases fitting TRBD1. The J segment lost 5 bases and the V segment lost 4 bases, leaving 5 bases of the junction unmatched. Germline loops: CDR1 SGHDT, CDR2 YYEEEE. CDR3 length: 15 residues. Full variable domain (remainder filled in from reference TRBV5-6 and TRBJ1-6): DAGVTQSPTHLIKTRGQQVTLRCSPKSGHDTVSWYQQALGQGPQFIFQYYEEEERQRGNFPDRFSGHQFPNYSSELNVNALLLGDSALYLCASSPRTGNNSPLHFGNGTRLTVT.

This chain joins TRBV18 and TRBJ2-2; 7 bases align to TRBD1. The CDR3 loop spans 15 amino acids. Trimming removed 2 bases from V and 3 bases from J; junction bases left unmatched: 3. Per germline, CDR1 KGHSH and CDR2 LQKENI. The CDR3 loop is CASSPDRVYTGELFF. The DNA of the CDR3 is TGTGCCAGCTCACCAGACAGGGTATACACCGGGGAGCTGTTTTTT.

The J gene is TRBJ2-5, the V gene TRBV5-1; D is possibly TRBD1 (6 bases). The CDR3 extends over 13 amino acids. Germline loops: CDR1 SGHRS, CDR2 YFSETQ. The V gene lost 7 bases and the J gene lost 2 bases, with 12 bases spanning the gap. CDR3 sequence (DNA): TGCGCCAGCGCGTACAGGGATCAAGAGACCCAGTACTTC. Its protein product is CASAYRDQETQYF. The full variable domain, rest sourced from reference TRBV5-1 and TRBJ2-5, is KAGVTQTPRYLIKTRGQQVTLSCSPISGHRSVSWYQQTPGQGLQFLFEYFSETQRNKGNFPGRFSGRQFSNSRSEMNVSTLELGDSALYLCASAYRDQETQYFGPGTRLLVL.

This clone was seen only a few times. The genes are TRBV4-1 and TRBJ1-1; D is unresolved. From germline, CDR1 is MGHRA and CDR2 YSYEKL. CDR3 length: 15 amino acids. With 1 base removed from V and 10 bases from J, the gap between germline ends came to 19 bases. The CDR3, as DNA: TGCGCCAGCAGCCAAGCTCGGCGGATTTCTTTCGGAGCTTTCTTT. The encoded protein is CASSQARRISFGAFF.

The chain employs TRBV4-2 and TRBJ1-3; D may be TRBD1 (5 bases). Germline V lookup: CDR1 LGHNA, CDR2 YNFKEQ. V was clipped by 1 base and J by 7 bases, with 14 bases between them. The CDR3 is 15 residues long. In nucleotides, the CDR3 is TGTGCCAGCAGCCAAGCATGGCTGGGGGGTAACACCATATATTTT. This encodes CASSQAWLGGNTIYF.

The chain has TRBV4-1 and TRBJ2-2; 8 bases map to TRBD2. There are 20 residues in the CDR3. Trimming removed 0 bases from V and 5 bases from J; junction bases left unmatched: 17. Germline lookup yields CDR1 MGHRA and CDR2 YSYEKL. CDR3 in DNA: TGCGCCAGCAGCCAAGATCGGTCTGTTGCAGGGCCGGGAGGGACCGGGGAGCTGTTTTTT. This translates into CASSQDRSVAGPGGTGELFF.

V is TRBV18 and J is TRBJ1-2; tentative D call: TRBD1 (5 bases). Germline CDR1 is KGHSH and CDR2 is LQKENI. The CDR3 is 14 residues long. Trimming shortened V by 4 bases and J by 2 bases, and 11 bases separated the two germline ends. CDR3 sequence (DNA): TGTGCCAGCTCACGTAGGGGCGGCAACTATGGCTACACCTTC. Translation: CASSRRGGNYGYTF.

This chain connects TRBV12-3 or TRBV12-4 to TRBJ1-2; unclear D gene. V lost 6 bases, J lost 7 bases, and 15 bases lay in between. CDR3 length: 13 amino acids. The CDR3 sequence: CASSLLGLGGYTF. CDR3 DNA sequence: TGTGCCAGCAGCCTCCTCGGTCTAGGTGGCTACACCTTC.

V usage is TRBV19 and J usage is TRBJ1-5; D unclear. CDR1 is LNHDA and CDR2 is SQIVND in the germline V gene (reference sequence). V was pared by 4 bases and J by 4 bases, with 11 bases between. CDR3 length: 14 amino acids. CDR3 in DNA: TGTGCCAGTAGTAACCACAGAAGGAATCAGCCCCAGCATTTT. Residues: CASSNHRRNQPQHF.

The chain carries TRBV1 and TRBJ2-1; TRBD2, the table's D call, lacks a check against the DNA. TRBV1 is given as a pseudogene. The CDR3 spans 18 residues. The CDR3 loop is CTSSQVNLTSGGWNEQFF. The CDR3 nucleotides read TGCACCAGCAGCCAGGTGAACTTGACTAGCGGGGGCTGGAATGAGCAGTTCTTC.

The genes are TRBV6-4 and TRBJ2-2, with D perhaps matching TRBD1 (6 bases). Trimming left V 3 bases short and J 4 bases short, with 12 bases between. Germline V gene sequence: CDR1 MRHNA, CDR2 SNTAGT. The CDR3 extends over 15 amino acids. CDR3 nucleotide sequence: TGTGCCAGCAGTGATTCAGGGGCGGGCACCGGGGAGCTGTTTTTT. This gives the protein CASSDSGAGTGELFF.